This entry lists 7 T cell receptor beta chains sequenced from one sample in a study of low-dose radiotherapy and immunotherapy resistance in tumors. First-strand cDNA relied on TRAV- and TRBV-specific primers spanning alpha and beta chains. TCRs were put through around 20 PCR cycles of amplification with Phusion. A constant-region primer and the V-primer adapter served as the primer pair. TCRdb analysed the reads with MiXCR anew, one entry per CDR3 protein. The table records around 60,000 distinct CDR3 sequences, 23% of them present only once. Time point defined: after trial treatment. Treatment: LDRT plus nivolumab, ipilimumab, low-dose cyclophosphamide and aspirin (RACIN trial). Material: PBMCs, obtained after low-dose radiotherapy plus immunotherapy. These receptors were taken from a male donor with prostate cancer.

The sample holds many counts of this clonotype. This rearrangement joins TRBV6-4 to TRBJ2-3; D possibly matches TRBD1 or TRBD2 (5 bases each). CDR3 length equals 15 residues. CDR1 is MRHNA and CDR2 is SNTAGT in the germline V gene. With 0 bases removed from V and 4 bases from J, the gap between germline ends came to 11 bases. The CDR3 loop reads CASSDSNSGPDTQYF. CDR3 nucleotide sequence: TGTGCCAGCAGTGACTCGAACTCGGGGCCAGATACGCAGTATTTT.

V is TRBV13 and J is TRBJ1-1; 12 bases map to TRBD1. Germline trimming cut 2 bases from V and 1 base from J; bases unmatched to any gene: 2. Per germline, CDR1 PRHDT and CDR2 FYEKMQ (reference sequence). The CDR3 contains 16 residues. The chain's CDR3 is CASSLTGQGANTEAFF. CDR3 nucleotides: TGTGCCAGCAGCTTAACGGGACAGGGGGCGAACACTGAAGCTTTCTTT.

At least ten counts were recorded for this clonotype. This chain joins TRBV20-1 and TRBJ1-1, with D possibly being TRBD1 (5 bases). This CDR3 contains 11 residues. V lost 5 bases and J lost 11, with 15 bases in between. In germline, CDR1 is DFQATT, CDR2 SNEGSKA (reference sequence). The CDR3 here is CSAPRPGDAFF. CDR3 DNA: TGCAGTGCTCCCCGTCCTGGGGACGCTTTCTTT.

This clonotype was observed at least ten times. The V gene is TRBV27, the J gene TRBJ1-1; 8 bases are a match to TRBD1. The CDR3 spans 14 residues. With V trimmed by 3 bases and J by 4 bases, 4 bases remained unmatched. Germline assignment: CDR1 MNHEY and CDR2 SMNVEV (reference sequence). The chain's CDR3 is CASSFSDRVTEAFF. The CDR3 DNA follows: TGTGCCAGCAGTTTTTCGGACAGGGTCACTGAAGCTTTCTTT.

The chain recombines TRBV7-2 with TRBJ2-7, with TRBD1 matching over 7 bases. Unmatched junction bases numbered 1, after V lost 2 bases and J lost 6 bases. Germline V lookup: CDR1 SGHTA, CDR2 FQGNSA. This CDR3 spans 12 amino acids. The CDR3 DNA sequence: TGTGCCAGCAGCTTATCAGGGGGCGAGCAGTACTTC. Protein product: CASSLSGGEQYF. The full variable domain, rest sourced from reference TRBV7-2 and TRBJ2-7, is GAGVSQSPSNKVTEKGKDVELRCDPISGHTALYWYRQSLGQGLEFLIYFQGNSAPDKSGLPSDRFSAERTGGSVSTLTIQRTQQEDSAVYLCASSLSGGEQYFGPGTRLTVT.

This clonotype was seen at least ten times. V is TRBV29-1 and J is TRBJ2-2; tentative D call: TRBD1 (6 bases). The germline V and J ends were trimmed by 3 bases and 5 bases, with 10 bases remaining between them. The germline V gene encodes CDR1 SQVTM and CDR2 ANQGSEA. CDR3 length equals 13 residues. CDR3 sequence (DNA): TGCAGCGTTGAGGGGGCCCCTACCGGGGAGCTGTTTTTT. Residues: CSVEGAPTGELFF.

This clonotype was counted many times. The rearrangement links TRBV18 to TRBJ2-7; TRBD2 might be the D (6 bases). Trimming left V 5 bases short and J 1 base short, with 24 bases between. This CDR3 comprises 18 residues. Germline CDR1 is KGHSH and CDR2 is LQKENI. CDR3 protein: CASSIVPPQRRDSYEQYF. CDR3 in DNA: TGTGCCAGCTCAATTGTTCCGCCGCAGAGGCGGGATTCCTACGAGCAGTACTTC.